This T cell receptor (beta chain) emerged from a study of T cells in Graves' hyperthyroidism and ophthalmopathy. Researchers barred patients who had uncontrolled infection, other autoimmune disease, pregnancy or lactation. Germline V gives CDR1 SEHNR, CDR2 FQNEAQ (reference sequence). This CDR3 has 14 residues. V was cut by 5 bases and J by 0 bases, with 8 bases left in between. From RNA transcripts, TCR beta CDR3 regions were amplified. The HTBI primer set served for first-round RT-PCR of the TCR CDR3. TCRdb called the multiplex PCR reads again in MiXCR, with one record for every CDR3 protein. The sample has about 600,000 distinct CDR3 sequences, more than 14% seen once.

This chain connects TRBV7-9 to TRBJ1-5; no reliable D call. Material for sequencing was blood. This TCR was sampled from a woman aged 45-59 years with Graves' ophthalmopathy. The CDR3 DNA is TGTGCCAGCAGCCCTGAGGATAGCAATCAGCCCCAGCATTTT. This encodes CASSPEDSNQPQHF.